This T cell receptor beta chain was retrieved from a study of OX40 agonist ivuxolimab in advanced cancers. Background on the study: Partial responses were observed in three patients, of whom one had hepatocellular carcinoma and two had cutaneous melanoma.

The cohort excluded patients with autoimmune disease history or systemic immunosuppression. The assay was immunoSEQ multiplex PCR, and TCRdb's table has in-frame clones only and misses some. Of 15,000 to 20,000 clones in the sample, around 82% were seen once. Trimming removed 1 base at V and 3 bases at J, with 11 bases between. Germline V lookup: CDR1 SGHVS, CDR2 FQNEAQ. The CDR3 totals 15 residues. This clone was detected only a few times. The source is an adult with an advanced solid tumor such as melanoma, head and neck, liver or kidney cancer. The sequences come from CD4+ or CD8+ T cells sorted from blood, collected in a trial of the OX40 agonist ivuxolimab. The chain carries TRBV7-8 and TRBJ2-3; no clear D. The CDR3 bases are TGTGCCAGCAGCTTAGTTTTGGGCTATACAGATACGCAGTATTTT. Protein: CASSLVLGYTDTQYF.